The 32 T cell receptor beta chains reported below all come from one sample, sequenced in a study of blood T cell repertoires in COVID-19. Data came from immunoSEQ multiplex PCR; TCRdb stores just in-frame clones and leaves some out. The sample consists of roughly 200,000 clones, around 90% of them appearing once. Sequenced material: PBMCs or T cells enriched from blood (not recorded which). The receptors were gathered from a woman in her 30s who had recovered from COVID-19.

The genes are TRBV25-1 and TRBJ1-4; no clear D gene. CDR3 size: 16 residues. V was cut by 5 bases and J by 4 bases, with 17 bases left in between. Per the germline V gene, CDR1 is MGHDK and CDR2 is SYGVNS. This chain's CDR3 is CASSPPGKGYNEKLFF. CDR3 bases: TGTGCCAGCAGTCCCCCCGGGAAGGGTTATAATGAAAAACTGTTTTTT.

In this sample, this clone turned up once. The chain has TRBV5-5 and TRBJ1-2, with 7 bases aligning to TRBD1. J gave up 4 bases and V 2 bases, and 14 bases lay outside the gene matches. The CDR3 consists of 17 residues. Germline CDR1 SGHKS, CDR2 YYEKEE (reference sequence). In nucleotides, the CDR3 is TGTGCCAGCAGCTTTTTCTCCAGGGACAGTTTCTTCTATGGCTACACCTTC. It codes for CASSFFSRDSFFYGYTF.

The rearrangement uses TRBV7-2 and TRBJ2-5; 9 nucleotides agree with TRBD1. V was pared by 5 bases and J by 4 bases, with 11 bases of the junction left unmatched. The CDR3 covers 16 residues. Per the germline V gene, CDR1 is SGHTA and CDR2 is FQGNSA. CDR3 in amino acids: CASSHSRTGQGETQYF. The CDR3 region has the DNA TGTGCCAGCAGCCATTCGCGGACGGGACAGGGAGAGACCCAGTACTTC.

The rearrangement links TRBV19 to TRBJ1-4, with no clear D. The CDR3 is 15 amino acids. In germline, CDR1 is LNHDA, CDR2 SQIVND (reference sequence). V lost 1 base, J lost 8 bases, and 14 bases lay in between. CDR3 amino acids: CASSIGSSRKEKLFF. DNA of the CDR3: TGTGCCAGTAGTATAGGTTCCAGTCGAAAAGAAAAACTGTTTTTT.

This clone was seen only once. V usage is TRBV30 and J usage is TRBJ2-2; D uncertain. The CDR3 runs to 14 residues. V was cut by 2 bases and J by 1 base, with 8 bases left in between. The germline V gene encodes CDR1 GTSNPN and CDR2 SVGIG (reference sequence). DNA of the CDR3: TGTGCCTGGAGTCCAACAGTGAACACCGGGGAGCTGTTTTTT. Its translation is CAWSPTVNTGELFF.

The rearrangement joins TRBV7-9 to TRBJ2-7; TRBD1 aligns across 7 bases. CDR1 SEHNR and CDR2 FQNEAQ come from the germline V gene (reference sequence). After removal of 5 bases from V and 6 bases from J, the junction contained 7 bases not matched to a gene. The CDR3 runs 13 residues. The DNA of the CDR3 is TGTGCCAGCAGCCCGGGACAGTCTCGCGAGCAGTACTTC. It is translated as CASSPGQSREQYF.

The V and J genes are TRBV5-1 and TRBJ1-5, with D perhaps TRBD1 (6 bases). Trimming removed 4 bases from V and 2 bases from J, with 13 bases in between. This CDR3 has 15 amino acids. Germline V gives CDR1 SGHRS, CDR2 YFSETQ. CDR3 in DNA: TGCGCCAGCAGCCCTAACGCAGGGGGCAATCAGCCCCAGCATTTT. This gives the protein CASSPNAGGNQPQHF.

The CDR3 sequence is CASSEGTGGGYEQYF. CDR3 nucleotides: TGTGCCAGCAGCGAAGGGACAGGGGGTGGGTACGAGCAGTACTTC. The chain employs TRBV7-7 and TRBJ2-7; 11 positions agree with TRBD1. The CDR3 runs 15 residues. J gave up 4 bases and V 5 bases, and 7 bases lay outside the gene matches. Germline CDR1 is SSHAT and CDR2 is FNYEAQ (reference sequence).

The rearrangement links TRBV4-2 to TRBJ1-6; TRBD1 aligns across 7 bases. Germline CDR1 LGHNA, CDR2 YNFKEQ. The CDR3 spans 15 residues. V lost 1 base to trimming and J lost 9 bases; unmatched junction nucleotides: 6. CDR3 nucleotides: TGTGCCAGCAGCCAAGCGACAGGGAACGCTTCACCCCTCCACTTT. It translates to CASSQATGNASPLHF.

The genes are TRBV7-9 and TRBJ1-5, with 10 bases aligning to TRBD1. Trimming took 3 bases from V and 6 from J; bases not matched to a gene: 5. CDR1 is SEHNR and CDR2 is FQNEAQ in the germline V gene (reference sequence). This CDR3 comprises 15 residues. The CDR3 sequence is CASSFGQGGVQPQHF. The CDR3 bases are TGTGCCAGCAGCTTTGGACAGGGGGGGGTTCAGCCCCAGCATTTT.

This clone was observed once. J is TRBJ1-5 and V is TRBV19, with unresolved D. V was trimmed by 5 bases and J by 1 base, leaving 12 bases between them. Germline V gene data show CDR1 as LNHDA and CDR2 as SQIVND (reference sequence). This CDR3 comprises 15 residues. The CDR3 sequence is CASSGSGGSNQPQHF. CDR3 nucleotides: TGTGCCAGTAGTGGAAGCGGAGGCAGCAATCAGCCCCAGCATTTT.

The rearrangement links TRBV19 to TRBJ1-6; D not resolved. The V end lost 5 bases, the J end lost 7 bases, and 9 bases lay between the germline ends. Germline V gene sequence: CDR1 LNHDA, CDR2 SQIVND (reference sequence). The CDR3 consists of 13 residues. CDR3 sequence (DNA): TGTGCCAGTAGTCCCAGGCTCAATTCACCCCTCCACTTT. It codes for CASSPRLNSPLHF.

The chain combines TRBV2 with TRBJ2-5; perhaps TRBD1 as D (6 bases). In germline, CDR1 is SNHLY, CDR2 FYNNEI. CDR3 length: 14 amino acids. V lost 7 bases, J lost 2 bases, and 14 bases lay in between. In nucleotides, the CDR3 is TGTGCCAGCAATGGGGACATAACTCAAGAGACCCAGTACTTC. It yields the protein CASNGDITQETQYF. Full variable domain (missing parts from reference TRBV2 and TRBJ2-5): EPEVTQTPSHQVTQMGQEVILRCVPISNHLYFYWYRQILGQKVEFLVSFYNNEISEKSEIFDDQFSVERPDGSNFTLKIRSTKLEDSAMYFCASNGDITQETQYFGPGTRLLVL.

The gene calls are TRBV25-1 and TRBJ2-1; possibly TRBD1 for D (5 bases). Trimming removed 4 bases from V and 2 bases from J, with 15 bases in between. There are 16 residues in the CDR3. Germline loops: CDR1 MGHDK, CDR2 SYGVNS. The CDR3 bases are TGTGCCAGCAGTGCCCGGACATTTCACACCTACAATGAGCAGTTCTTC. It specifies CASSARTFHTYNEQFF.

J is TRBJ1-2 and V is TRBV28, with D maybe TRBD1 (6 bases). Germline V gene data show CDR1 as MDHEN and CDR2 as SYDVKM. The CDR3 extends over 13 amino acids. V was cut by 1 base and J by 8 bases, with 11 bases left in between. The CDR3 protein is CASSLSRGPGYTF. Written as DNA, the CDR3 is TGTGCCAGCAGTTTATCGCGGGGGCCCGGCTACACCTTC.

For the CDR3, the DNA is TGTGCCAGCAGCTTGGATACAGGCTACGAGCAGTACTTC. Translated: CASSLDTGYEQYF. V and J are TRBV5-4 and TRBJ2-7; D perhaps matches TRBD1 (5 bases). The germline V gene has CDR1 SGHNT and CDR2 YYREEE (reference sequence). The CDR3 runs to 13 residues. V was pared by 0 bases and J by 3 bases, with 7 bases between.

This rearrangement joins TRBV4-2 to TRBJ2-5, with unresolved D. Germline-derived CDR1 and CDR2 are LGHNA and YNFKEQ. Trimming removed 1 base from V and 2 bases from J, with 14 bases in between. This CDR3 is 16 amino acids long. CDR3: CASSQGSVQDQETQYF. The DNA of the CDR3 is TGTGCCAGCAGCCAAGGGTCGGTCCAGGATCAAGAGACCCAGTACTTC.

This clone was seen once. The chain combines TRBV30 with TRBJ1-2, with D unclear. CDR1 is GTSNPN, CDR2 SVGIG, per germline (reference sequence). Trimming stripped 4 bases from V and 5 bases from J, with 8 bases between. This CDR3 is built from 11 residues. The CDR3 is CAWTSGYGYTF. CDR3 DNA sequence: TGTGCCTGGACGTCGGGGTATGGCTACACCTTC. The full variable domain, with the rest looked up from reference TRBV30 and TRBJ1-2, is SQTIHQWPATLVQPVGSPLSLECTVEGTSNPNLYWYRQAAGRGLQLLFYSVGIGQISSEVPQNLSASRPQDRQFILSSKKLLLSDSGFYLCAWTSGYGYTFGSGTRLTVV.

This clone has just one count. V usage is TRBV27 and J usage is TRBJ2-3; possible D gene TRBD1, 5 bases. V was shortened by 3 bases and J by 4 bases, with 11 bases between the two germline ends. There are 14 residues in the CDR3. Looked up from germline, CDR1 is MNHEY and CDR2 is SMNVEV (reference sequence). The CDR3 protein is CASSLGRAPDTQYF. The CDR3 DNA is TGTGCCAGCAGTTTGGGCAGGGCCCCAGATACGCAGTATTTT.

The V and J genes are TRBV30 and TRBJ1-2; a weak D match, TRBD1 (5 bases). From germline, CDR1 is GTSNPN and CDR2 SVGIG (reference sequence). V lost 2 bases, J lost 5 bases, and 12 bases lay in between. The CDR3 length is 13 residues. The CDR3 DNA is TGTGCCTGGAGTCTGGGGGGGACTTATGGCTACACCTTC. Its protein is CAWSLGGTYGYTF.

J is TRBJ1-1 and V is TRBV7-2, with D possibly matching TRBD1 (5 bases). The CDR3 contains 18 residues. CDR1 is SGHTA and CDR2 is FQGNSA in the germline V gene. The V end was cut by 0 bases, the J end by 1 base, with 18 bases between. The CDR3 region has the DNA TGTGCCAGCAGCTTAGCCCACCCTCCGACGGGGGGGAACACTGAAGCTTTCTTT. This translates into CASSLAHPPTGGNTEAFF.

This chain's CDR3 is CASSLAPGGQGAGNTIYF. The CDR3, as DNA: TGTGCCAGCAGCTTAGCGCCGGGGGGACAGGGGGCTGGAAACACCATATATTTT. This chain connects TRBV7-2 to TRBJ1-3; the match to TRBD1 covers 11 bases. Germline-derived CDR1 and CDR2 are SGHTA and FQGNSA. J lost 2 bases, V lost 0 bases, and 6 bases had no gene match. This CDR3 contains 18 residues.

The J gene is TRBJ1-2, the V gene TRBV20-1, with unresolved D. CDR1 DFQATT and CDR2 SNEGSKA come from the germline V gene (reference sequence). Trimming shortened V by 3 bases and J by 5 bases, and 10 bases separated the two germline ends. The CDR3 is 12 amino acids. The CDR3 nucleotides read TGCAGTGCTAGTACTGAGGGTTATGGCTACACCTTC. This encodes CSASTEGYGYTF.

The CDR3 sequence: CASSDGGALYNEQFF. CDR3 sequence (DNA): TGTGCCAGCAGCGACGGGGGGGCCTTGTACAATGAGCAGTTCTTC. This chain uses TRBV9 with TRBJ2-1; TRBD2 aligns across 8 bases. Looked up from germline, CDR1 is SGDLS and CDR2 is YYNGEE. This CDR3 spans 15 amino acids. With V trimmed by 3 bases and J by 4 bases, 6 bases remained unmatched.

The chain recombines TRBV19 with TRBJ1-5; a weak D match, TRBD1 (5 bases). The germline gives CDR1 LNHDA, CDR2 SQIVND (reference sequence). Trimming removed 6 bases from V and 6 bases from J, with 18 bases in between. The CDR3 is 15 amino acids. The CDR3 protein is CASRAVGGSVQPQHF. The CDR3 region has the DNA TGTGCCAGTAGGGCCGTGGGGGGATCGGTTCAGCCCCAGCATTTT. Variable domain in full (rest from reference TRBV19 and TRBJ1-5): DGGITQSPKYLFRKEGQNVTLSCEQNLNHDAMYWYRQDPGQGLRLIYYSQIVNDFQKGDIAEGYSVSREKKESFPLTVTSAQKNPTAFYLCASRAVGGSVQPQHFGDGTRLSIL.

This chain uses TRBV5-4 with TRBJ2-7, with D perhaps TRBD1 (5 bases). Deletions cut 1 base from V and 4 bases from J, with 12 bases between. The CDR3 length is 14 residues. CDR1 and CDR2 from the germline V gene are SGHNT and YYREEE (reference sequence). CDR3 DNA sequence: TGTGCCAGCAGCTTGAGGGGTGGGTTGTACGAGCAGTACTTC. Translating gives CASSLRGGLYEQYF.

This chain connects TRBV30 to TRBJ2-1; TRBD2 matches at 11 bases. The CDR3 spans 17 residues. CDR1 is GTSNPN, CDR2 SVGIG, per germline (reference sequence). Trimming took 7 bases from V and 4 from J; bases not matched to a gene: 15. The DNA of the CDR3 is TGTGCCTCTTCCTCTAGCGGGGGGAGGGTCCCTTACAATGAGCAGTTCTTC. This translates into CASSSSGGRVPYNEQFF.

There are a few counts of this clone. This chain links TRBV4-2 with TRBJ2-1, with 11 bases matching TRBD2. With 0 bases clipped from V and 3 bases from J, the junction kept 7 bases outside the gene matches. The CDR3 loop spans 18 amino acids. Looked up from germline, CDR1 is LGHNA and CDR2 is YNFKEQ. The CDR3 coding sequence is TGTGCCAGCAGCCAAGAATCCCGGCTAGCGGGGGGCTACAATGAGCAGTTCTTC. This gives the protein CASSQESRLAGGYNEQFF.

V gene TRBV15 combines with J gene TRBJ1-5; no firm D call. This CDR3 is built from 14 residues. V dropped 4 bases and J dropped 3 bases, with 10 bases sitting between them. Germline loops: CDR1 LNHNV, CDR2 YYDKDF (reference sequence). The CDR3 bases are TGTGCCACCAGCAACCTGAGGCCCAATCAGCCCCAGCATTTT. It yields the protein CATSNLRPNQPQHF.

The chain links TRBV27 to TRBJ2-5, with TRBD1 matching over 7 bases. The CDR3 is 15 residues long. V shed 4 bases and J 5 bases; nucleotides not matched to a gene: 10. From germline, CDR1 is MNHEY and CDR2 SMNVEV (reference sequence). CDR3 loop: CASSWDSQGRETQYF. DNA for the CDR3: TGTGCCAGCAGTTGGGACAGTCAAGGAAGGGAGACCCAGTACTTC.

This chain links TRBV9 with TRBJ2-1, with 8 nucleotides matching TRBD2. The CDR3 length is 15 residues. Looked up from germline, CDR1 is SGDLS and CDR2 is YYNGEE. Germline trimming cut 0 bases from V and 7 bases from J; bases unmatched to any gene: 6. Written as DNA, the CDR3 is TGTGCCAGCAGCGTAGCGGGAGGGCCGAGAAATGAGCAGTTCTTC. Its translation: CASSVAGGPRNEQFF.

V gene TRBV24-1 combines with J gene TRBJ1-3; D is undetermined. V was pared by 4 bases and J by 4 bases, with 13 bases between. CDR3 length: 15 residues. Germline CDR1 is KGHDR and CDR2 is SFDVKD. CDR3 sequence (DNA): TGTGCCACCAGTGACCCCGCCGAGGGAGGAAACACCATATATTTT. It yields the protein CATSDPAEGGNTIYF.